One T cell receptor (beta chain) is described in this entry. The record originates from a study of T cell responses to AZD1222 COVID-19 vaccine. From germline, CDR1 is MGHDK and CDR2 SYGVNS. The CDR3 contains 11 residues. V was clipped by 4 bases and J by 8 bases, with 5 bases between them. TCRdb's table, derived via immunoSEQ multiplex PCR, lists solely in-frame clones and lacks some. Among some 130,000 clones listed, 80% to 90% were seen once. The source is an adult in good health. The rearrangement uses TRBV25-1 and TRBJ1-4; D gene unclear. Source: peripheral blood, taken on day 0 of MenACWY control vaccination. In nucleotides, the CDR3 is TGTGCCAGCAGTGTTGGCGAAAAACTGTTTTTT. Translated, it gives CASSVGEKLFF.